This T cell receptor (beta chain) was identified during a study of blood T cell repertoires in COVID-19. In the authors' methods: Scientists estimated how many nucleated cells there were by amplifying reference gene primers. Data came from immunoSEQ multiplex PCR; TCRdb stores just in-frame clones and leaves some out. V, J and clone size derive from that table, while D and trimming were established from the DNA sequence. The sample contains about 50,000 clones, about nine tenths of which appear only once. CDR3 size: 18 residues. Germline V gene data show CDR1 as SGHDT and CDR2 as YYEEEE. V lost 2 bases, J lost 0 bases, and 1 base stayed unmatched.

This TCR was sampled from a human donor in a cohort sampled during active COVID-19. The rearrangement uses TRBV5-6 and TRBJ2-6; TRBD2 matches 14 bases. Sequenced: peripheral blood. The CDR3 loop reads CASSLGLAGGSGANVLTF. CDR3 DNA sequence: TGTGCCAGCAGCTTAGGACTAGCGGGAGGCTCTGGGGCCAACGTCCTGACTTTC.